This T cell receptor beta chain derives from a study of CD8 T cells in ankylosing spondylitis. The V gene's germline CDR1 is KGHSH and CDR2 LQKENI. With V trimmed by 4 bases and J by 10 bases, 5 bases remained unmatched. This CDR3 comprises 13 residues. This clonotype was observed at least ten times. TCRdb reprocessed the 5' RACE reads with MiXCR, giving one entry per CDR3 protein. The sample has around 160,000 distinct CDR3 sequences; 11% are singletons. Sequenced: blood, either unsorted or a sorted T cell fraction (not recorded which). The rearrangement links TRBV18 to TRBJ2-1, with 9 positions matching TRBD1. This receptor was taken from a male donor with ankylosing spondylitis or in good health (not recorded which). DNA for the CDR3: TGTGCCAGCTCACTTAAAGACAGGGGGGAGCAGTTCTTC. It yields the protein CASSLKDRGEQFF.